A single sample is the source of the 20 T cell receptor beta chains below, sequenced in a study of breast tumors, draining lymph nodes, adjacent tissues. Samples came from axillary lymph nodes draining the breast cancer. TCRdb redid the calling of the multiplex PCR reads with MiXCR, one entry per CDR3 protein. The table lists 200,000 to 250,000 distinct CDR3 sequences, less than 40% of them singletons, with about 3.9% in the top ten. Sequencing input: axillary lymph node tissue. The receptor source for this set is a female donor with breast cancer. Some clones in this sample may be carry-over from other donors' samples.

Only one count was recorded for this clonotype. A much larger clone lies a single base off, so this may be a read error. J is TRBJ2-7 and V is TRBV4-1, with D maybe TRBD1 (5 bases). This CDR3 has 14 residues. The germline V gene encodes CDR1 MGHRA and CDR2 YSYEKL. The CDR3: CASSQGDSAYGQYF. The CDR3 bases are TGCGCCAGCAGCCAAGGAGACAGTGCCTACGGGCAGTACTTC.

This clonotype was picked up many times. The J gene is TRBJ2-1, the V gene TRBV20-1, with 7 nucleotides matching TRBD2. Germline V lookup: CDR1 DFQATT, CDR2 SNEGSKA (reference sequence). V shed 1 base, J shed 8 bases, and the junction held 11 bases outside the gene matches. The CDR3 loop spans 15 amino acids. The CDR3 nucleotides read TGCAGTGCTAGAGGGACTAGAGGAGATATGGATGAGCAGTTCTTC. Translation gives CSARGTRGDMDEQFF.

V gene TRBV19 combines with J gene TRBJ1-3, with D possibly being TRBD1 (5 bases). Germline loops: CDR1 LNHDA, CDR2 SQIVND (reference sequence). Trimming cost V 5 bases and J 1 base, with 12 bases left between them. The CDR3 covers 15 residues. CDR3 region: CASSVTGISGNTIYF. As DNA, the CDR3 is TGTGCCAGTAGTGTTACAGGTATTTCTGGAAACACCATATATTTT.

This clonotype has ten or more counts. This chain links TRBV24-1 with TRBJ2-1, with TRBD1 matching over 8 bases. V shed 1 base and J 7 bases; nucleotides not matched to a gene: 2. The germline V gene encodes CDR1 KGHDR and CDR2 SFDVKD. This CDR3 comprises 14 residues. This CDR3 is CATSDFTGGNEQFF. The CDR3 DNA follows: TGTGCCACCAGTGATTTTACAGGGGGAAATGAGCAGTTCTTC.

This chain joins TRBV7-9 and TRBJ1-1; D uncertain. The germline gives CDR1 SEHNR, CDR2 FQNEAQ (reference sequence). This CDR3 contains 10 residues. Trimming took off 8 bases at V and 6 bases at J, with 7 bases between the two ends. CDR3 residues: CASPVPEAFF. The CDR3 DNA follows: TGTGCCAGCCCTGTCCCTGAAGCTTTCTTT.

This clonotype was found many times. J is TRBJ2-7 and V is TRBV7-6, with TRBD2 as a possible D gene (6 bases). Germline V gene data show CDR1 as SGHVS and CDR2 as FNYEAQ. There are 13 residues in the CDR3. The V end was cut by 4 bases, the J end by 6 bases, with 13 bases between. Written as DNA, the CDR3 is TGTGCCAGCAGCTCGAAGACTAGTGGCGAGCAGTACTTC. Translating it yields CASSSKTSGEQYF.

This clonotype was seen a handful of times. CDR3 residues: CATRDEGDNEQFF. In nucleotides, the CDR3 is TGTGCCACCCGGGACGAAGGGGACAATGAGCAGTTCTTC. V and J are TRBV24-1 and TRBJ2-1, with D perhaps given as TRBD1 or TRBD2 (5 bases each). Germline V CDR1 and CDR2: KGHDR, SFDVKD. V dropped 9 bases and J dropped 5 bases, with 13 bases sitting between them. CDR3 length: 13 amino acids.

This clonotype was counted at least ten times. The DNA of the CDR3 is TGTGCCAGCAGCCCATGGGACAACAGCTCCTACAATGAGCAGTTCTTC. This sequence encodes CASSPWDNSSYNEQFF. This sequence joins TRBV11-3 and TRBJ2-1; D might be TRBD1 (6 bases). The V end lost 5 bases, the J end lost 0 bases, and 14 bases lay between the germline ends. Germline V gives CDR1 SGHNT, CDR2 YENEEA. The CDR3 totals 16 residues.

The gene calls are TRBV29-1 and TRBJ1-2, with 10 bases that match TRBD1. Per germline, CDR1 SQVTM and CDR2 ANQGSEA. V was pared by 3 bases and J by 5 bases, with 3 bases of the junction left unmatched. The CDR3 contains 13 residues. CDR3 nucleotide sequence: TGCAGCGTTGACCCGGGACAGGGGTATGGCTACACCTTC. Amino acids: CSVDPGQGYGYTF. Variable domain in full (rest from reference TRBV29-1 and TRBJ1-2): SAVISQKPSRDICQRGTSLTIQCQVDSQVTMMFWYRQQPGQSLTLIATANQGSEATYESGFVIDKFPISRPNLTFSTLTVSNMSPEDSSIYLCSVDPGQGYGYTFGSGTRLTVV.

This chain connects TRBV11-2 to TRBJ1-3; D uncertain. Trimming took off 6 bases at V and 4 bases at J, with 10 bases between the two ends. The CDR3 extends over 13 amino acids. Germline CDR1 SGHAT, CDR2 FQNNGV. CDR3: CASSRSGGNTIYF. The CDR3 DNA follows: TGTGCCAGCAGTCGTAGCGGGGGAAACACCATATATTTT.

V gene TRBV7-6 combines with J gene TRBJ2-1, with a tentative D call TRBD2 (6 bases). Germline CDR1 reads SGHVS; CDR2 reads FNYEAQ. Trimming cost V 3 bases and J 15 bases, with 18 bases left between them. The CDR3 spans 13 residues. CDR3 region: CASSLGLSQSGFF. The CDR3, as DNA: TGTGCCAGCAGCTTGGGACTTTCACAATCCGGGTTCTTC.

The chain is built from TRBV15 and TRBJ2-6; the D is unclear. This CDR3 has 12 residues. V was clipped by 8 bases and J by 1 base, with 3 bases between them. The germline V gene has CDR1 LNHNV and CDR2 YYDKDF (reference sequence). CDR3 nucleotides: TGTGCCACCTCATCTGGGGCCAACGTCCTGACTTTC. Its translation is CATSSGANVLTF.

The table lists this clonotype with many counts. This sequence joins TRBV4-3 and TRBJ1-2, with a tentative D call TRBD1 (5 bases). With 3 bases removed from V and 6 bases from J, the gap between germline ends came to 11 bases. The CDR3 length is 13 residues. The germline gives CDR1 LGHNA, CDR2 YSLEER. The CDR3 reads CASSHRSGDGYTF. CDR3 DNA: TGCGCCAGCAGCCACAGGTCGGGGGATGGCTACACCTTC.

The table lists this clonotype with many counts. Just one base apart from a much larger clone, this may be a read error. This sequence joins TRBV2 and TRBJ2-1; no clear D gene. The CDR3 length is 11 residues. The germline CDR1 and CDR2 sequences are SNHLY and FYNNEI. This CDR3 is CVSMQFTEQFF. CDR3 DNA: TGTGTCAGCATGCAATTCACGGAGCAGTTCTTC.

This clonotype was detected many times. The junction departs from the called germline gene at one end, perhaps through a read error. The chain has TRBV20-1 and TRBJ2-1; 9 bases align to TRBD2. The V gene's germline CDR1 is DFQATT and CDR2 SNEGSKA (reference sequence). The CDR3 is made up of 16 amino acids. Here the CDR3 reads CSAREDGGRAYNEQFF. The CDR3 coding sequence is TGCAGTGCTAGAGAAGATGGCGGGAGGGCCTATAATGAGCAGTTCTTC.

This clonotype showed up many times. The chain uses TRBV7-8 and TRBJ2-2; 8 bases map to TRBD2. V lost 4 bases and J lost 5; bases outside the gene matches: 12. CDR3 length equals 17 residues. Germline CDR1 and CDR2: SGHVS and FQNEAQ. The CDR3 coding sequence is TGTGCCAGCAGCTCCCGGGGGGGGAATACAGAAACCGGGGAGCTGTTTTTT. Its protein is CASSSRGGNTETGELFF.

In its sample, this clonotype was seen a few times. Given a much more abundant clone one base away, this may be a read error. The chain uses TRBV7-3 and TRBJ1-2, with D possibly being TRBD1 (5 bases). CDR1 is SGHTA, CDR2 FQGTGA, per germline. The CDR3 is made up of 15 amino acids. CDR3 region: CASSPHAQGSYGYPF. DNA for the CDR3: TGCGCCAGCAGCCCCCACGCGCAGGGATCCTATGGCTACCCCTTC.

About this clonotype itself: This may come from a read error, since a much larger clone is one base off. The chain employs TRBV9 and TRBJ2-7; D gene uncertain. The CDR3 runs 14 residues. CDR1 is SGDLS and CDR2 is YYNGEE in the germline V gene. CDR3 sequence reads: CASSADNALGEQSF. The CDR3 DNA sequence: TGTGCCAGCAGCGCCGACAACGCTCTCGGCGAGCAGTCCTTC.

This clonotype appeared a single time. This may arise from a read error, as a much more abundant clone is one base away. The chain carries TRBV19 and TRBJ2-1; D might be TRBD1 or TRBD2, each matching 6 bases. CDR1 and CDR2 (germline): LNHDA, SQIVND (reference sequence). This CDR3 region has 13 residues. The chain's CDR3 is CVSRGDGSNEQFF. The CDR3 DNA sequence: TGTGTCAGTAGGGGGGACGGGTCCAATGAGCAGTTCTTC.

This clonotype was counted many times. V and J are TRBV20-1 and TRBJ2-5; D is undetermined. From germline, CDR1 is DFQATT and CDR2 SNEGSKA (reference sequence). Trimming took 6 bases from V and 5 from J, leaving 13 bases between them. This CDR3 spans 12 amino acids. CDR3 sequence reads: CSALWKSETQYF. CDR3 nucleotides: TGCAGTGCCCTCTGGAAGAGTGAGACCCAGTACTTC.